This TCR beta chain was recovered during a study of cytomegalovirus exposure and HLA in healthy donors. V lost 7 bases and J lost 4; bases outside the gene matches: 9. CDR3 length: 14 amino acids. In germline, CDR1 is SGHRS, CDR2 YFSETQ. It was with 60 Vbeta and 13 Jbeta primers that the PCR ran. Only in-frame clones appear in the TCRdb table, and some are missing; sequencing was by immunoSEQ multiplex PCR. The sample has under 140,000 clones, around 83% seen once. Sequencing input: PBMCs. The TCR originated in a woman aged 55-69 years in good health and CMV-seropositive. V usage is TRBV5-1 and J usage is TRBJ1-1; 8 bases map to TRBD1. CDR3 amino acids: CASGAGGWGTEAFF. The CDR3 DNA follows: TGCGCCAGCGGGGCAGGGGGCTGGGGCACTGAAGCTTTCTTT.